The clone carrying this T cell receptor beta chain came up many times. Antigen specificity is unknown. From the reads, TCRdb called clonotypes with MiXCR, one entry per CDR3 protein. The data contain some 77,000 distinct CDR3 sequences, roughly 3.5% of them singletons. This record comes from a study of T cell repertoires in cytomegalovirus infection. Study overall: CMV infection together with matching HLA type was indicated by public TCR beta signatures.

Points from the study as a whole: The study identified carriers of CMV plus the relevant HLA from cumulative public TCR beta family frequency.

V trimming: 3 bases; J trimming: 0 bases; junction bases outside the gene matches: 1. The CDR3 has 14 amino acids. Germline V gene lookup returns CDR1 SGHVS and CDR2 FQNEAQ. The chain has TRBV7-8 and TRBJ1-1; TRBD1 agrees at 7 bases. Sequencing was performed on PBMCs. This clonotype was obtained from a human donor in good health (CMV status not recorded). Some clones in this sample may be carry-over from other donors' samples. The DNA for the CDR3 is TGTGCCAGCAGCTTGGGGACAGTGAACACTGAAGCTTTCTTT. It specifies CASSLGTVNTEAFF.